Many counts were recorded for the clone carrying this TCR beta chain. The data were taken from a study of T cells in Graves' hyperthyroidism and ophthalmopathy. Germline assignment: CDR1 SNHLY and CDR2 FYNNEI. V shed 3 bases, J shed 1 base, and the junction held 3 bases outside the gene matches. CDR3 length: 15 residues. There were TCR beta CDR3 regions amplified from RNA transcripts. TCR CDR3 underwent first-round RT-PCR with the HTBI primer set. Each CDR3 protein is one row after TCRdb ran MiXCR on the multiplex PCR reads. The sample consists of some 350,000 distinct CDR3 sequences, 15% to 18% of them appearing once.

The sequence derives from a woman aged 18-29 years with Graves' hyperthyroidism that later progressed to Graves' ophthalmopathy. Sequencing was done on a sample of blood. The rearrangement uses TRBV2 and TRBJ2-1; 7 nucleotides line up with TRBD2. This CDR3 is CASSDQRGSYNEQFF. The CDR3 bases are TGTGCCAGCAGTGACCAGCGGGGTTCCTACAATGAGCAGTTCTTC.